What follows are 13 T cell receptor beta chains derived from one specimen sequenced in a study of response to subunit inactivated influenza vaccine. TCRdb reanalysed the RT-PCR reads using MiXCR and keeps one entry per CDR3 protein. The data show approximately 500,000 distinct CDR3 sequences, about an eighth seen once. Sequenced here: PBMCs from blood, sampled 35 to 45 days after vaccination. Receptors originate from a man in his forties or fifties who received an inactivated influenza vaccine.

The table lists this clonotype with many counts. The chain is built from TRBV6-1 and TRBJ1-6; the D is unclear. V dropped 1 base and J dropped 10 bases, with 14 bases sitting between them. CDR3 size: 15 residues. The germline V gene has CDR1 MNHNS and CDR2 SASEGT. CDR3 protein: CASSEGWSRRSPLHF. Here the CDR3 DNA reads TGTGCCAGCAGTGAAGGGTGGTCAAGACGGTCACCCCTCCACTTT.

This clonotype was detected a few times. The rearrangement joins TRBV10-2 to TRBJ2-1; TRBD2 is a possible D gene (6 bases). The germline V gene has CDR1 WSHSY and CDR2 SAAADI. V lost 9 bases and J 10 bases, leaving 13 bases between the germline ends. The CDR3 has 11 amino acids. The CDR3 sequence is CASRTTREQFF. The CDR3 coding sequence is TGCGCCAGTAGGACTACAAGGGAGCAGTTCTTC.

The table lists this clonotype with a few counts. The chain employs TRBV7-2 and TRBJ1-3; no clear D gene. The V gene lost 5 bases and the J gene lost 0 bases, with 11 bases spanning the gap. The CDR3 covers 15 residues. Germline V lookup: CDR1 SGHTA, CDR2 FQGNSA. This chain's CDR3 is CASSPMGFSGNTIYF. The CDR3 DNA follows: TGTGCCAGCAGCCCCATGGGCTTCTCTGGAAACACCATATATTTT.

The chain is built from TRBV27 and TRBJ2-7; possibly TRBD2 for D (7 bases). This CDR3 spans 15 amino acids. Per the germline V gene, CDR1 is MNHEY and CDR2 is SMNVEV (reference sequence). The V end was cut by 5 bases, the J end by 2 bases, with 16 bases between. Here the CDR3 reads CASSPAGHPTYEQYF. For the CDR3, the DNA is TGTGCCAGCAGTCCAGCGGGACACCCTACCTACGAGCAGTACTTC.

This clonotype occurred a few times. The chain combines TRBV7-9 with TRBJ2-5, with a possible D match to TRBD2 (7 bases). Trimming removed 5 bases from V and 5 bases from J, with 15 bases in between. This CDR3 region has 14 residues. CDR1 is SEHNR, CDR2 FQNEAQ, per germline (reference sequence). The CDR3 is CASSPVGGGETQYF. The CDR3 DNA sequence: TGTGCCAGCAGCCCGGTTGGCGGGGGCGAGACCCAGTACTTC.

This sequence joins TRBV3-1 and TRBJ2-1; unclear D gene. Germline V gene data show CDR1 as LGHDT and CDR2 as YNNKEL (reference sequence). The CDR3 runs to 14 residues. The ends were cut back, 1 base at V and 7 bases at J, with 11 bases in the middle. In DNA form, the CDR3 reads TGTGCCAGCAGCCAAGTCCCCTCTGGGAATGAGCAGTTCTTC. Protein: CASSQVPSGNEQFF.

This clonotype turned up a few times. This chain connects TRBV5-5 to TRBJ1-2; D gene unclear. The CDR3 has 14 amino acids. V lost 2 bases, J lost 8 bases, and 16 bases lay in between. Germline assignment: CDR1 SGHKS and CDR2 YYEKEE (reference sequence). This chain's CDR3 is CASSFGSGPKGYTF. The CDR3 DNA is TGTGCCAGCAGCTTCGGGTCGGGCCCGAAAGGCTACACCTTC.

This clonotype has at least ten counts. The V gene is TRBV12-3 or TRBV12-4, the J gene TRBJ1-5, with D perhaps TRBD1 (5 bases). The V and J ends lost 6 bases and 6 bases respectively, with 15 bases between them. The CDR3 runs to 14 residues. The CDR3 DNA sequence: TGTGCCAGCAGGCCGGGGGGGGGAGGTCAGCCCCAGCATTTT. It encodes CASRPGGGGQPQHF.

Only one count was recorded for this clonotype. This chain uses TRBV6-5 with TRBJ2-7, with 15 bases fitting TRBD2. Germline V gene data show CDR1 as MNHEY and CDR2 as SVGAGI. This CDR3 comprises 17 residues. The V and J ends lost 4 bases and 3 bases, in that order; junction bases with no gene match: 7. The CDR3, as DNA: TGTGCCAGCAGTTCCTTGGGACTAGCGGGAGGTTTCTACGAGCAGTACTTC. Protein product: CASSSLGLAGGFYEQYF.

This clonotype was counted at least ten times. This chain links TRBV20-1 with TRBJ2-2, with 7 bases fitting TRBD2. This CDR3 has 14 amino acids. In germline, CDR1 is DFQATT, CDR2 SNEGSKA (reference sequence). Trimming removed 6 bases from V and 2 bases from J; junction bases left unmatched: 6. The CDR3 sequence: CSATTSRNTGELFF. CDR3 nucleotide sequence: TGCAGTGCCACGACTAGCCGAAACACCGGGGAGCTGTTTTTT.

This clonotype was counted a few times. The chain joins TRBV18 to TRBJ2-1; D gene uncertain. The CDR3 has 15 residues. CDR1 and CDR2 (germline): KGHSH, LQKENI. The V gene lost 2 bases and the J gene lost 1 base, with 9 bases spanning the gap. CDR3 in DNA: TGTGCCAGCTCACCAGGGGTAGGATCCTACAATGAGCAGTTCTTC. It codes for CASSPGVGSYNEQFF.

This clonotype showed up just a few times. The chain is built from TRBV20-1 and TRBJ2-5; 7 bases fit TRBD1. Germline values: CDR1 DFQATT, CDR2 SNEGSKA (reference sequence). The V segment lost 3 bases and the J segment 1 base; nucleotides outside the gene matches: 5. This CDR3 is 14 amino acids long. DNA for the CDR3: TGCAGTGCTAGCAGGGGACAGCTCCAAGAGACCCAGTACTTC. The encoded protein is CSASRGQLQETQYF.

The chain employs TRBV11-2 and TRBJ2-5; perhaps TRBD2 as D (5 bases). CDR3 length equals 17 residues. Per the germline V gene, CDR1 is SGHAT and CDR2 is FQNNGV. V was shortened by 3 bases and J by 4 bases, with 21 bases between the two germline ends. The CDR3 loop reads CASSFFRQRKSRETQYF. The DNA of the CDR3 is TGTGCCAGCAGCTTTTTCCGCCAGCGGAAGAGTCGAGAGACCCAGTACTTC.